The 10 T cell receptor beta chains listed next were all sequenced from one sample in a study of blood T cell repertoires in COVID-19. Libraries were prepared by immunoSEQ multiplex PCR; TCRdb keeps only in-frame clonotypes and omits some of them. This sample has some 150,000 clones; 87% occur once, and the top ten carry less than 0.95%. The sequencing input was peripheral blood. These receptors were taken from a woman aged 45-59 years with acute or convalescent COVID-19.

This clone was seen once. This chain joins TRBV7-9 and TRBJ1-1; 11 bases line up with TRBD1. Looked up from germline, CDR1 is SEHNR and CDR2 is FQNEAQ (reference sequence). Trimming took 5 bases from V and 3 from J; bases not matched to a gene: 5. The CDR3 contains 15 residues. In DNA, the CDR3 is TGTGCCAGCAGCCTCGGGACAGGGGGTTACACTGAAGCTTTCTTT. This codes for CASSLGTGGYTEAFF.

The chain combines TRBV7-2 with TRBJ2-1; 9 bases map to TRBD2. The V gene end was trimmed by 6 bases and the J gene end by 2 bases; junction bases not matched to a gene: 14. This CDR3 region has 18 residues. From germline, CDR1 is SGHTA and CDR2 FQGNSA. CDR3 residues: CASSRLPRREGPYNEQFF. Here the CDR3 DNA reads TGTGCCAGCAGTCGTCTACCGCGGCGGGAGGGCCCCTACAATGAGCAGTTCTTC.

This chain connects TRBV2 to TRBJ2-5; tentative D call: TRBD2 (5 bases). Trimming removed 6 bases at V and 2 bases at J, with 16 bases between. CDR3 size: 15 residues. CDR1 is SNHLY, CDR2 FYNNEI, per germline. For the CDR3, the DNA is TGTGCCAGCAGAGGGCGGGCCAGGATACAAGAGACCCAGTACTTC. As protein: CASRGRARIQETQYF.

This clone has a handful of counts. The CDR3 DNA reads TGCAGCGTTGGGCAGGGGTCTACGGACCAGCCCCAGCATTTT. Its translation: CSVGQGSTDQPQHF. This chain uses TRBV29-1 with TRBJ1-5; perhaps TRBD1 as D (6 bases). Germline V gene lookup returns CDR1 SQVTM and CDR2 ANQGSEA. Trimming removed 4 bases from V and 7 bases from J, with 17 bases in between. The CDR3 runs 14 residues.

The chain recombines TRBV4-1 with TRBJ1-1; D may be TRBD1 (6 bases). Trimming pared 0 bases from V and 4 bases from J, leaving 12 bases between. Germline CDR1 reads MGHRA; CDR2 reads YSYEKL. This CDR3 has 15 residues. The CDR3, as DNA: TGCGCCAGCAGCCAAGATGCGGGGGCTAGCACTGAAGCTTTCTTT. The encoded protein is CASSQDAGASTEAFF.

This rearrangement joins TRBV19 to TRBJ2-1, with 7 bases lining up with TRBD2. This CDR3 has 14 amino acids. The junction had 8 bases not matched to a gene; V was cut back by 5 bases and J by 7 bases. Germline V gene lookup returns CDR1 LNHDA and CDR2 SQIVND (reference sequence). CDR3 region: CASSAGLVANEQFF. The CDR3, as DNA: TGTGCCAGTAGTGCAGGACTAGTGGCAAATGAGCAGTTCTTC. Full variable domain (outside the CDR3, taken from reference TRBV19 and TRBJ2-1): DGGITQSPKYLFRKEGQNVTLSCEQNLNHDAMYWYRQDPGQGLRLIYYSQIVNDFQKGDIAEGYSVSREKKESFPLTVTSAQKNPTAFYLCASSAGLVANEQFFGPGTRLTVL.

This clone showed up just a few times. The chain is built from TRBV19 and TRBJ2-3; TRBD2 matches 8 bases. V lost 6 bases and J lost 1; bases outside the gene matches: 6. From germline, CDR1 is LNHDA and CDR2 SQIVND (reference sequence). The CDR3 covers 15 residues. CDR3 DNA sequence: TGTGCCAGTAGGGGACATAGCGGGGGCACAGATACGCAGTATTTT. This translates into CASRGHSGGTDTQYF.

Only a few counts were recorded for this clone. The chain is built from TRBV5-4 and TRBJ2-3, with D perhaps TRBD2 (5 bases). The CDR3 totals 13 residues. V was cut by 7 bases and J by 4 bases, with 13 bases left in between. Germline CDR1 is SGHNT and CDR2 is YYREEE (reference sequence). The CDR3 here is CASEGSFSDTQYF. The CDR3, as DNA: TGTGCCAGCGAGGGCTCGTTCTCAGATACGCAGTATTTT.

V and J are TRBV7-8 and TRBJ2-3; TRBD2 might be the D (5 bases). Germline CDR1 is SGHVS and CDR2 is FQNEAQ. The germline V and J ends were trimmed by 4 bases and 1 base, with 12 bases remaining between them. The CDR3 runs 15 residues. The CDR3 spells CASSYSASRTDTQYF. DNA for the CDR3: TGTGCCAGCAGCTATAGCGCGTCACGCACAGATACGCAGTATTTT.

This sequence joins TRBV15 and TRBJ1-1; possible D gene TRBD1, 5 bases. The germline V gene encodes CDR1 LNHNV and CDR2 YYDKDF (reference sequence). The CDR3 length is 14 residues. The V end lost 5 bases, the J end lost 1 base, and 11 bases lay between the germline ends. CDR3 in DNA: TGTGCCACCAGCTCGCGTCAGGGGAACACTGAAGCTTTCTTT. Its translation: CATSSRQGNTEAFF. The full variable domain, with the rest looked up from reference TRBV15 and TRBJ1-1, is DAMVIQNPRYQVTQFGKPVTLSCSQTLNHNVMYWYQQKSSQAPKLLFHYYDKDFNNEADTPDNFQSRRPNTSFCFLDIRSPGLGDTAMYLCATSSRQGNTEAFFGQGTRLTVV.